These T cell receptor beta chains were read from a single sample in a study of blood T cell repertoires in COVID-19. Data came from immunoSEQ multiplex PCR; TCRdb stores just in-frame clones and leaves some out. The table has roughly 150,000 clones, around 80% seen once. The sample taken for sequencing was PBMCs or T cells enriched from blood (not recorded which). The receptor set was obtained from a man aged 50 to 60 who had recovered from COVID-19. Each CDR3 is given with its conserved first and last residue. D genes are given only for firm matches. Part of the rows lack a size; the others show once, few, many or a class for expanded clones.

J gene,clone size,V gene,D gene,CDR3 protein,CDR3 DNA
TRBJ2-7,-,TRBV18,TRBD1,CASSWGQGKSYEQYF,TGTGCCAGCTCGTGGGGACAGGGCAAGTCCTACGAGCAGTACTTC
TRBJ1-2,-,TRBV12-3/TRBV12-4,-,CASSSAGSGYTF,TGTGCCAGCAGTTCGGCAGGTTCCGGCTACACCTTC
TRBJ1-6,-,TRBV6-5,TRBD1,CASSRGQGVLPLHF,TGTGCCAGCAGTAGGGGACAGGGTGTATTACCCCTCCACTTT
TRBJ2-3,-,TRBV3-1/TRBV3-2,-,CASSLGLDTQYF,TGTGCCAGCAGCCTAGGACTAGATACGCAGTATTTT
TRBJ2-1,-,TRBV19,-,CASSIFRRSSYNEQFF,TGTGCCAGTAGTATCTTTCGAAGGAGCTCCTACAATGAGCAGTTCTTC
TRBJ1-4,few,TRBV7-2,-,CASSLSQGGGEKLFF,TGTGCCAGCAGCCTATCTCAGGGAGGAGGTGAAAAACTGTTTTTT
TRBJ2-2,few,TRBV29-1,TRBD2,CSARLSSGTANTGELFF,TGCAGCGCCCGACTTTCTAGCGGGACAGCAAACACCGGGGAGCTGTTTTTT
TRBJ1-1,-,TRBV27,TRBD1,CASNRQGRNTEAFF,TGTGCCAGCAATAGACAGGGGAGGAACACTGAAGCTTTCTTT
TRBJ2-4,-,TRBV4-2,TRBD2,CASSQDLPAGGSKNIQYF,TGTGCCAGCAGCCAAGATCTTCCAGCGGGGGGCTCCAAAAACATTCAGTACTTC
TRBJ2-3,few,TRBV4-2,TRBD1,CASSQEFGTGTDTQYF,TGTGCCAGCAGCCAAGAGTTCGGGACAGGCACAGATACGCAGTATTTT
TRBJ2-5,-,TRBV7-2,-,CASSLTSRAETQYF,TGTGCCAGCAGCTTGACTAGTAGGGCTGAGACCCAGTACTTC
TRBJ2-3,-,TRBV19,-,CASSFSAGSNTDTQYF,TGTGCCAGTAGTTTTTCCGCGGGGTCAAACACAGATACGCAGTATTTT
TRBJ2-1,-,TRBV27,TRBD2,CASSLALAGSYNEQFF,TGTGCCAGCAGCCTGGCCCTAGCGGGGTCCTACAATGAGCAGTTCTTC
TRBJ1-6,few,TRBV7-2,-,CASSPYNSPLHF,TGTGCCAGCAGCCCTTATAATTCACCCCTCCACTTT
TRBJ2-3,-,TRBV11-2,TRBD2,CASSPQSGGAGDTQYF,TGTGCCAGCAGCCCTCAGAGCGGGGGGGCAGGAGATACGCAGTATTTT
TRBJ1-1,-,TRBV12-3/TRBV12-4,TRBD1,CASTTGEGTEAFF,TGTGCCAGCACCACAGGGGAAGGCACTGAAGCTTTCTTT
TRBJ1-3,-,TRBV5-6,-,CASSPRPFSQGLSGNTIYF,TGTGCCAGCAGCCCCCGCCCTTTCTCCCAGGGCCTCTCTGGAAACACCATATATTTT
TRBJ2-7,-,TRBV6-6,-,CACRANYEQYF,TGTGCCTGCAGGGCCAACTACGAGCAGTACTTC
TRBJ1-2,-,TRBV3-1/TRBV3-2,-,CASSPEGGSDGYTF,TGTGCCAGCAGCCCCGAGGGGGGGTCGGATGGCTACACCTTC
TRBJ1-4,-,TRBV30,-,CAWSPPAGGNEKLFF,TGTGCCTGGAGCCCCCCCGCGGGGGGGAACGAAAAACTGTTTTTT
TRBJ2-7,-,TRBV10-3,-,CAISEPGLSGPYEQYF,TGTGCCATCAGTGAGCCGGGACTCTCAGGGCCCTACGAGCAGTACTTC
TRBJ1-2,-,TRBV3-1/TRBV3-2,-,CASSQVGQGLGGYTF,TGTGCCAGCAGCCAAGTGGGCCAGGGCTTGGGAGGCTACACCTTC
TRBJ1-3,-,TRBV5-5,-,CASSLGPAGGSGNTIYF,TGTGCCAGCAGCTTGGGCCCCGCCGGGGGCTCTGGAAACACCATATATTTT
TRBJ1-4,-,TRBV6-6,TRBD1,CASTQTGAVEKLFF,TGTGCCAGCACCCAGACAGGGGCGGTTGAAAAACTGTTTTTT
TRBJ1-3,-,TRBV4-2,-,CASSQGPGQNSGNTIYF,TGTGCCAGCAGCCAAGGCCCAGGACAGAACTCTGGAAACACCATATATTTT
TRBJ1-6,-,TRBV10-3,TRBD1,CAISPGTGGGNSPLHF,TGTGCCATCAGTCCCGGGACAGGGGGAGGTAATTCACCCCTCCACTTT
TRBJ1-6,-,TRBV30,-,CAWSVGGTGGNSPLHF,TGTGCCTGGAGTGTTGGGGGAACCGGGGGGAATTCACCCCTCCACTTT
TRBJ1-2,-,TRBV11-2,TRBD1,CASSLPGDREGYGYTF,TGTGCCAGCAGCTTACCCGGGGACAGGGAGGGTTATGGCTACACCTTC
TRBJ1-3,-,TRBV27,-,CASSVDNSGNTIYF,TGTGCCAGCAGTGTTGACAACTCTGGAAACACCATATATTTT
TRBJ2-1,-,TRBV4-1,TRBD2,CASSSVSGGASNEQFF,TGCGCCAGCAGCAGTGTTAGCGGGGGGGCGAGTAATGAGCAGTTCTTC
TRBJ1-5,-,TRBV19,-,CASSIVYQPQHF,TGTGCCAGTAGTATAGTCTATCAGCCCCAGCATTTT
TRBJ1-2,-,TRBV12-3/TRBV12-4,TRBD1,CASSYRGRHGYTF,TGTGCCAGCAGTTACAGGGGGAGGCACGGCTACACCTTC
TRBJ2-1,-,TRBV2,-,CASSVASTNNEQFF,TGTGCCAGCAGTGTTGCTTCTACCAACAATGAGCAGTTCTTC
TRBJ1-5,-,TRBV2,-,CASSEVGRGNQPQHF,TGTGCCAGCAGTGAAGTCGGACGGGGAAATCAGCCCCAGCATTTT
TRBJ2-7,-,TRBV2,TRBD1,CASKVTGSSYEQYF,TGTGCCAGCAAGGTGACAGGGTCATCCTACGAGCAGTACTTC
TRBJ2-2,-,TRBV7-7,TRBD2,CASGTRPGVPGELFF,TGTGCTAGCGGGACTCGCCCCGGGGTCCCCGGGGAGCTGTTTTTT
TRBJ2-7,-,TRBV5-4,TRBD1,CASSGQGAYEQYF,TGTGCCAGCAGCGGACAGGGGGCCTACGAGCAGTACTTC
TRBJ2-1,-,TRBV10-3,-,CAISGGESSYNEQFF,TGTGCCATCAGTGGCGGCGAAAGCTCCTACAATGAGCAGTTCTTC
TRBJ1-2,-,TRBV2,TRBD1,CASSAGTGANYGYTF,TGTGCCAGCAGCGCCGGGACAGGGGCAAACTATGGCTACACCTTC
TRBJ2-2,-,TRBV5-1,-,CASSLGSSAGELFF,TGCGCCAGCAGCTTGGGTAGTTCGGCCGGGGAGCTGTTTTTT
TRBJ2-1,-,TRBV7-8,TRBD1,CASSRNRQGAWSSYNEQFF,TGTGCCAGCAGCCGCAATCGGCAGGGGGCTTGGAGCTCCTACAATGAGCAGTTCTTC
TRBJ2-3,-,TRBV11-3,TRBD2,CASSFRTSGGTDTQYF,TGTGCCAGCAGCTTCCGGACTAGCGGGGGCACAGATACGCAGTATTTT
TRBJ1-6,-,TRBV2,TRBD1,CASSGQGAKSPLHF,TGTGCCAGCAGTGGACAGGGGGCAAAGTCACCCCTCCACTTT
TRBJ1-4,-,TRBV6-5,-,CASSLGVENEKLFF,TGTGCCAGCAGCCTCGGGGTTGAGAATGAAAAACTGTTTTTT